A single sample is the source of the 21 T cell receptor beta chains below, sequenced in a study of metastatic and nonmetastatic thyroid tumors. Every patient underwent thyroid surgery untreated. Via MiXCR, TCRdb re-called the PCR reads. The sample contains roughly 63,000 clones, around 15% of which appear only once. The sequenced sample was blood. These receptors originate from a male donor with papillary thyroid cancer or a benign thyroid nodule (not recorded which). Some clones in this sample may be carry-over from other donors' samples.

This clone was seen many times. The CDR3 DNA reads TGTGCCAGCAGTTTAGGCCAAACAGGGGGCTATGGCTACACCTTC. This codes for CASSLGQTGGYGYTF. This chain connects TRBV28 to TRBJ1-2; 8 bases align to TRBD1. Germline V gene lookup returns CDR1 MDHEN and CDR2 SYDVKM. The CDR3 is made up of 15 amino acids. Germline trimming cut 2 bases from V and 4 bases from J; bases unmatched to any gene: 6.

This clone was seen at least ten times. V is TRBV27 and J is TRBJ2-3, with no clear D. This CDR3 contains 13 residues. Germline values: CDR1 MNHEY, CDR2 SMNVEV (reference sequence). The V end was cut by 4 bases, the J end by 1 base, with 6 bases between. CDR3 coding DNA: TGTGCCAGCAGTTCGGTGGGCACAGATACGCAGTATTTT. This translates into CASSSVGTDTQYF.

Only a few counts were recorded for this clone. An end of the junction differs from the germline gene, which may be a read error. The chain employs TRBV28 and TRBJ1-2; weak D call: TRBD1 (6 bases). The V gene's germline CDR1 is MDHEN and CDR2 SYDVKM. CDR3 size: 16 residues. The CDR3 spells CASSPNGGRANYCYTF. In nucleotides, the CDR3 is TGTGCCAGCAGCCCCAATGGGGGGCGCGCTAACTATTGCTACACCTTC.

This clone was counted at least ten times. V gene TRBV7-2 combines with J gene TRBJ1-1; D is unresolved. The CDR3 covers 14 residues. V lost 1 base, J lost 3 bases, and 9 bases lay in between. Germline loops: CDR1 SGHTA, CDR2 FQGNSA. This CDR3 is CASSLEARYTEAFF. CDR3 in DNA: TGTGCCAGCAGCTTAGAGGCCCGCTACACTGAAGCTTTCTTT.

This clone was seen more than once but under ten times. Sequence at one end of the junction differs from germline and may be a read error. The rearrangement uses TRBV27 and TRBJ1-2; 10 positions match TRBD1. The CDR3 spans 13 residues. The germline V gene has CDR1 MNHEY and CDR2 SMNVEV (reference sequence). CDR3 region: CASSFGDRGGYNF. In nucleotides, the CDR3 is TGCGCCAGCAGTTTTGGGGACAGGGGCGGCTACAACTTC.

This rearrangement joins TRBV18 to TRBJ2-3, with a weak D call TRBD2 (5 bases). The V and J ends lost 8 bases and 3 bases respectively, with 21 bases between them. The CDR3 is made up of 16 amino acids. Germline CDR1 is KGHSH and CDR2 is LQKENI. CDR3 residues: CASPSPGTTVTDTQYF. The CDR3 nucleotides read TGTGCCAGCCCATCACCGGGAACGACCGTTACAGATACGCAGTATTTT.

In its sample, this clone was seen a few times. A much larger clone lies a single base off, so this may be a read error. Other DNA sequences from this sample encode an identical CDR3 as well. V usage is TRBV5-6 and J usage is TRBJ1-6; D might be TRBD1 (5 bases). The V and J ends lost 5 bases and 10 bases respectively, with 19 bases between them. Per germline, CDR1 SGHDT and CDR2 YYEEEE. This CDR3 comprises 15 residues. CDR3 nucleotide sequence: TGTGCCAGCAGTCCTCAGCCTGGGGCGGGATCACCCCTCCACTTT. As protein: CASSPQPGAGSPLHF.

The chain carries TRBV5-1 and TRBJ2-3, with 7 bases lining up with TRBD2. V lost 4 bases to trimming and J lost 2 bases; unmatched junction nucleotides: 4. The length of the CDR3 is 14 residues. From germline, CDR1 is SGHRS and CDR2 YFSETQ. CDR3 protein: CASSRGDYTDTQYF. The CDR3 coding sequence is TGCGCCAGCAGCCGTGGGGACTACACAGATACGCAGTATTTT.

This clone has only one observation. V and J are TRBV11-1 and TRBJ2-7; 8 positions match TRBD1. Germline V gene sequence: CDR1 SGHAT, CDR2 FQDESV (reference sequence). This CDR3 spans 16 amino acids. Trimming cost V 6 bases and J 2 bases; bases outside gene matches: 12. In nucleotides, the CDR3 is TGTGCCAGCAGTCGGACCGGGACAGGATTCCCCTACGAGCAGTACTTC. The encoded protein is CASSRTGTGFPYEQYF.

This clone came up many times. The V gene is TRBV4-1, the J gene TRBJ2-1; TRBD2 aligns across 10 bases. V lost 4 bases to trimming and J lost 5 bases; unmatched junction nucleotides: 17. The length of the CDR3 is 19 residues. The germline gives CDR1 MGHRA, CDR2 YSYEKL. The CDR3 region has the DNA TGCGCCAGCAGCCGCGCCGGACAGGGTTGGACTAGCGGTCACAATGAGCAGTTCTTC. Translation gives CASSRAGQGWTSGHNEQFF.

The chain joins TRBV6-1 to TRBJ2-7; D ambiguous. Germline assignment: CDR1 MNHNS and CDR2 SASEGT. The CDR3 totals 16 residues. The V end was cut by 6 bases, the J end by 4 bases, with 22 bases between. Written as DNA, the CDR3 is TGTGCCAGCAGCCACCCGAAAGGGTCAAGAGGATACGAGCAGTACTTC. As protein: CASSHPKGSRGYEQYF.

The chain has TRBV10-3 and TRBJ1-1; D is perhaps TRBD1 (5 bases). Germline CDR1 reads ENHRY; CDR2 reads SYGVKD. The CDR3 spans 16 residues. With 0 bases removed from V and 6 bases from J, the gap between germline ends came to 17 bases. CDR3: CAISESIQGFLAEAFF. In DNA, the CDR3 is TGTGCCATCAGTGAGTCGATCCAGGGATTTTTGGCTGAAGCTTTCTTT.

Ten or more counts support this clone. Here the CDR3 DNA reads TGTGCCAGCAGTTACGTCGGGACTAGCGGGAGAGGGTTAAACAATGAGCAGTTCTTC. It is translated as CASSYVGTSGRGLNNEQFF. The chain employs TRBV6-2 or TRBV6-3 and TRBJ2-1; 14 bases agree with TRBD2. Germline V gene lookup returns CDR1 MNHEY and CDR2 SVGEGT. The CDR3 length is 19 residues. The junction had 11 bases not matched to a gene; V was cut back by 2 bases and J by 5 bases.

This clone was counted many times. The genes are TRBV20-1 and TRBJ1-5; D is unresolved. In germline, CDR1 is DFQATT, CDR2 SNEGSKA (reference sequence). V was shortened by 5 bases and J by 5 bases, with 19 bases between the two germline ends. CDR3 length: 15 residues. As DNA, the CDR3 is TGCAGTGCTGTCATACTCACCCGACCCGATCAGCCCCAGCATTTT. It encodes CSAVILTRPDQPQHF.

This clone came up many times. The chain couples TRBV28 to TRBJ1-5; 7 positions agree with TRBD1. V lost 6 bases to trimming and J lost 6 bases; unmatched junction nucleotides: 11. Germline V lookup: CDR1 MDHEN, CDR2 SYDVKM. This CDR3 is 15 amino acids long. The CDR3 spells CASSPQGRGVQPQHF. CDR3 nucleotides: TGTGCCAGCAGCCCCCAGGGCAGGGGGGTTCAGCCCCAGCATTTT.

This clone appeared a few times. The V gene is TRBV18, the J gene TRBJ1-1; maybe TRBD1 (5 bases). V was pared by 2 bases and J by 2 bases, with 9 bases between. Germline V gene data show CDR1 as KGHSH and CDR2 as LQKENI. The CDR3 length is 14 residues. CDR3 sequence reads: CASSPGASNTEAFF. The DNA of the CDR3 is TGTGCCAGCTCACCAGGGGCCAGTAACACTGAAGCTTTCTTT.

This clone was seen at least ten times. This chain joins TRBV20-1 and TRBJ2-6; 10 bases map to TRBD1. Germline CDR1 and CDR2: DFQATT and SNEGSKA (reference sequence). J gave up 1 base and V 6 bases, and 9 bases lay outside the gene matches. The CDR3 length is 17 residues. CDR3 loop: CSALPGQGYSGANVLTF. For the CDR3, the DNA is TGCAGTGCCCTCCCGGGACAGGGGTATTCTGGGGCCAACGTCCTGACTTTC.

V and J are TRBV3-1 and TRBJ1-2, with D maybe TRBD1 (5 bases). V shed 4 bases and J shed 8 bases, with 17 bases lying between them. This CDR3 is 14 amino acids long. From germline, CDR1 is LGHDT and CDR2 YNNKEL (reference sequence). The CDR3 DNA reads as TGTGCCAGCAGCCCCAGGGACCAAGCGGGAGGCTACACCTTC. The encoded protein is CASSPRDQAGGYTF.

In its sample, this clone was seen a few times. The chain joins TRBV6-2 or TRBV6-3 to TRBJ1-5; 7 positions agree with TRBD1. Germline values: CDR1 MNHEY, CDR2 SVGEGT. The trim removed 7 bases at V and 3 bases at J, leaving 9 bases unmatched. The CDR3 is made up of 15 amino acids. DNA for the CDR3: TGTGCCAGCACCAAGACAGGGTTGCTCAATCAGCCCCAGCATTTT. Translation gives CASTKTGLLNQPQHF.

The sample holds many counts of this clone. The chain combines TRBV6-6 with TRBJ1-2; D perhaps matches TRBD1 (6 bases). CDR3 length: 14 amino acids. V gave up 0 bases and J gave up 5 bases, with 10 bases separating them. Per the germline V gene, CDR1 is MNHNY and CDR2 is SVGAGI (reference sequence). CDR3 sequence: CASSYSRGGYGYTF. The CDR3 DNA reads as TGTGCCAGCAGTTACTCGAGGGGGGGATATGGCTACACCTTC.

This clone has at least ten counts. The V gene is TRBV24-1, the J gene TRBJ1-2; D call uncertain. Germline CDR1 reads KGHDR; CDR2 reads SFDVKD. The CDR3 has 14 amino acids. Trimming cost V 0 bases and J 3 bases, with 7 bases left between them. The CDR3 sequence is CATSDLSNDYGYTF. Written as DNA, the CDR3 is TGTGCCACCAGTGATTTGTCAAATGACTATGGCTACACCTTC.